The 5 T cell receptor beta chains below come from one sample, sequenced in a study of human T cells and chemical hapten exposure. The time point: patch test 2, 6 weeks after DPC sensitization. As for treatment: therapeutic diphenylcyclopropenone sensitization with weekly scalp DPC. TCRdb processed the RACE reads anew with MiXCR; each CDR3 protein has one entry. The sample includes approximately 95,000 distinct CDR3 sequences, roughly an eighth of them seen just once. Sequencing used whole blood, obtained in connection with sensitization to the hapten diphenylcyclopropenone (DPC). These receptors were taken from a woman aged 35 to 49 with alopecia areata. Some clones in this sample may be carry-over from other donors' samples.

This clonotype was counted between two and nine times. The genes are TRBV6-5 and TRBJ2-2; possibly TRBD2 for D (5 bases). CDR3 length equals 17 residues. Trimming pared 8 bases from V and 4 bases from J, leaving 23 bases between. Germline V CDR1 and CDR2: MNHEY, SVGAGI. The CDR3 loop reads CASVYSVRALGTGELFF. The CDR3 DNA is TGTGCCAGCGTATATAGCGTGAGGGCCCTCGGCACCGGGGAGCTGTTTTTT.

The chain carries TRBV7-9 and TRBJ2-2, with a weak D call TRBD1 (6 bases). V dropped 6 bases and J dropped 3 bases, with 11 bases sitting between them. Germline assignment: CDR1 SEHNR and CDR2 FQNEAQ (reference sequence). The CDR3 has 14 residues. The CDR3 sequence: CASRLKGDTGELFF. Here the CDR3 DNA reads TGTGCCAGCAGACTGAAGGGGGACACCGGGGAGCTGTTTTTT.

This clonotype was detected many times. In DNA, the CDR3 is TGTGCCATCAGTGAGGACGGGGGGATGAACACTGAAGCTTTCTTT. It encodes CAISEDGGMNTEAFF. The chain recombines TRBV10-3 with TRBJ1-1; perhaps TRBD1 as D (5 bases). With 2 bases removed from V and 0 bases from J, the gap between germline ends came to 10 bases. This CDR3 spans 15 amino acids. Germline assignment: CDR1 ENHRY and CDR2 SYGVKD.

This clonotype was recorded at least ten times. This chain uses TRBV27 with TRBJ2-3, with D unresolved. CDR3 length equals 14 residues. Between the trimmed V and J ends, which lost 8 bases and 3 bases, there was a span of 15 bases. Germline CDR1 MNHEY, CDR2 SMNVEV (reference sequence). CDR3 sequence reads: CASGPYNPTDTQYF. In DNA, the CDR3 is TGTGCCAGCGGGCCCTACAACCCGACAGATACGCAGTATTTT.

The rearrangement links TRBV9 to TRBJ2-7; no clear D gene. Trimming took off 4 bases at V and 5 bases at J, with 25 bases between the two ends. In germline, CDR1 is SGDLS, CDR2 YYNGEE. The length of the CDR3 is 17 residues. CDR3 residues: CASSPRRTWAPGDEQYF. Here the CDR3 DNA reads TGTGCCAGCAGCCCTCGTCGAACCTGGGCGCCAGGCGACGAGCAGTACTTC.